This entry is about one T cell receptor (beta chain). This specimen comes from a study of blood T cell repertoires in COVID-19. About the research overall: Italy, Spain and the United States were the sources of the convalescent and acute COVID-19 samples. In each case, the material was cDNA or gDNA derived from T cells, B-cell-depleted T cells, or PBMCs.

V trimming: 0 bases; J trimming: 0 bases; junction bases outside the gene matches: 26. Germline CDR1 and CDR2: SGHDN and FVKESK. The CDR3 loop spans 24 amino acids. Authors' methods: Amplifying reference gene primers gave estimates of nucleated cell counts. Produced via immunoSEQ multiplex PCR; TCRdb's table is partial and in-frame only. V and J calls and clone size are as listed in that table; D and trimming were resolved from the DNA. Here the sample spans about 180,000 clones, about 88% being singletons. The chain couples TRBV14 to TRBJ2-3; 8 bases fit TRBD2. Sample: peripheral blood. This clonotype originated in a woman in her 30s with active or convalescent COVID-19. The CDR3 DNA sequence: TGTGCCAGCAGCCAAGACTTCTCTTGGGATTTTAAGGCCTTAGCGGGACAAAGCACAGATACGCAGTATTTT. This sequence encodes CASSQDFSWDFKALAGQSTDTQYF.